This T cell receptor (beta chain) appears in the sequencing data of a study of blood T cell repertoires in COVID-19. Authors' processing steps: Amplifying reference gene primers gave estimates of nucleated cell counts. Clones were sequenced by immunoSEQ multiplex PCR, and TCRdb holds only the in-frame ones, with some missing. V, J and clone size are those of that table, while D and trimming were read from the DNA. The sample has around 300,000 clones, around 89% seen once. CDR3 length equals 15 residues. The J segment lost 0 bases and the V segment lost 2 bases, leaving 4 bases of the junction unmatched. From germline, CDR1 is SGHKS and CDR2 YYEKEE (reference sequence).

Material: peripheral blood. This sequence joins TRBV5-5 and TRBJ2-7, with 8 bases aligning to TRBD2. This sequence was found in a woman aged 45-59 years with active or convalescent COVID-19. The CDR3 DNA sequence: TGTGCCAGCAGCTTATCCGGGACTAGCTCCTACGAGCAGTACTTC. Protein: CASSLSGTSSYEQYF.